The 22 T cell receptor beta chains below come from one sample, sequenced in a study of cytomegalovirus exposure and HLA in healthy donors. The primer mix had 60 Vbeta and 13 Jbeta primers. The data were produced by immunoSEQ multiplex PCR, yet TCRdb's version contains in-frame clones alone and is incomplete. The sample lists approximately 180,000 clones, about 13% occurring once. The material sequenced was PBMCs. These receptors were collected from a man aged 50 to 60 in good health and CMV-seropositive.

Only a few counts were recorded for this clone. V usage is TRBV5-1 and J usage is TRBJ1-1; D might be TRBD1 (5 bases). Trimming took 0 bases from V and 10 from J, leaving 10 bases between them. The germline CDR1 and CDR2 sequences are SGHRS and YFSETQ. The CDR3 has 12 amino acids. The DNA of the CDR3 is TGCGCCAGCAGCTTGGGGGGCGGGGGAGCTTTCTTT. The encoded protein is CASSLGGGGAFF. The entire variable domain, with the rest obtained from reference TRBV5-1 and TRBJ1-1, is as follows: KAGVTQTPRYLIKTRGQQVTLSCSPISGHRSVSWYQQTPGQGLQFLFEYFSETQRNKGNFPGRFSGRQFSNSRSEMNVSTLELGDSALYLCASSLGGGGAFFGQGTRLTVV.

This clone was observed a few times. The chain uses TRBV9 and TRBJ1-3; D is uncertain. Germline CDR1 and CDR2: SGDLS and YYNGEE. V dropped 0 bases and J dropped 9 bases, with 7 bases sitting between them. The CDR3 is made up of 12 amino acids. Here the CDR3 DNA reads TGTGCCAGCAGCGTAGGGAGTAGCACCATATATTTT. It is translated as CASSVGSSTIYF.

This clone was seen only a few times. This rearrangement joins TRBV29-1 to TRBJ2-3, with D tentatively TRBD2 (5 bases). V lost 8 bases and J lost 4, with 13 bases in between. The CDR3 covers 12 residues. The germline V gene encodes CDR1 SQVTM and CDR2 ANQGSEA. This CDR3 is CSTRRGADTQYF. CDR3 sequence (DNA): TGCAGCACTAGGAGAGGAGCAGATACGCAGTATTTT.

The chain has TRBV5-4 and TRBJ2-7; 7 bases fit TRBD1. CDR3 length: 13 amino acids. Germline V gives CDR1 SGHNT, CDR2 YYREEE (reference sequence). Trimming removed 2 bases from V and 5 bases from J; junction bases left unmatched: 4. CDR3: CASSFRTGHEQYF. As DNA, the CDR3 is TGTGCCAGCAGCTTTCGGACAGGACACGAGCAGTACTTC.

To note about this clone: Within the sample, other DNA sequences also encode this same CDR3. This rearrangement joins TRBV18 to TRBJ1-5, with a tentative D call TRBD1 (5 bases). The length of the CDR3 is 13 residues. Trimming cost V 3 bases and J 4 bases, with 7 bases left between them. Germline assignment: CDR1 KGHSH and CDR2 LQKENI. CDR3 coding DNA: TGTGCCAGCTCACCTCAGGGAAATCAGCCCCAGCATTTT. Protein: CASSPQGNQPQHF.

Remarks on this clone: The sample holds other DNA sequences that translate to the same CDR3. The chain links TRBV7-8 to TRBJ2-1, with D perhaps TRBD2 (5 bases). V dropped 0 bases and J dropped 1 base, with 19 bases sitting between them. Germline-derived CDR1 and CDR2 are SGHVS and FQNEAQ. CDR3 length equals 19 residues. CDR3 sequence: CASSLASGDSRPSYNEQFF. CDR3 DNA: TGTGCCAGCAGCTTAGCCTCCGGGGATAGCCGTCCTTCCTACAATGAGCAGTTCTTC.

This clone was counted only a few times. V and J are TRBV27 and TRBJ2-2; TRBD2 matches at 16 bases. The CDR3 is made up of 17 amino acids. CDR1 and CDR2 (germline): MNHEY, SMNVEV (reference sequence). The V and J ends lost 6 bases and 5 bases, in that order; junction bases with no gene match: 6. CDR3: CASSPGLAGGPTGELFF. CDR3 nucleotides: TGTGCCAGCAGCCCGGGACTAGCGGGGGGGCCGACCGGGGAGCTGTTTTTT.

This clone appeared a few times. V gene TRBV13 combines with J gene TRBJ2-7, with 9 nucleotides matching TRBD2. The CDR3 covers 16 residues. Per the germline V gene, CDR1 is PRHDT and CDR2 is FYEKMQ (reference sequence). V gave up 7 bases and J gave up 4 bases; unmatched junction bases: 14. The CDR3 protein is CASTQTGLAGTYEQYF. DNA of the CDR3: TGTGCCAGCACCCAAACCGGCCTAGCGGGGACGTACGAGCAGTACTTC. The whole variable domain, remainder taken from reference TRBV13 and TRBJ2-7, is AAGVIQSPRHLIKEKRETATLKCYPIPRHDTVYWYQQGPGQDPQFLISFYEKMQSDKGSIPDRFSAQQFSDYHSELNMSSLELGDSALYFCASTQTGLAGTYEQYFGPGTRLTVT.

The CDR3 DNA is TGCGCCAGCAGCCACGAGGGGGTCACCGGGGAGCTGTTTTTT. The encoded protein is CASSHEGVTGELFF. The chain is built from TRBV4-3 and TRBJ2-2; tentatively, D is TRBD1 (6 bases). Per the germline V gene, CDR1 is LGHNA and CDR2 is YSLEER. CDR3 size: 14 residues. With 3 bases removed from V and 4 bases from J, the gap between germline ends came to 9 bases.

This clone turned up a few times. V gene TRBV30 combines with J gene TRBJ2-1; TRBD2 might be the D (5 bases). This CDR3 region has 16 residues. Between the trimmed V and J ends, which lost 5 bases and 2 bases, there was a span of 19 bases. CDR1 GTSNPN and CDR2 SVGIG come from the germline V gene (reference sequence). This chain's CDR3 is CAWATGIPPPYNEQFF. CDR3 bases: TGTGCCTGGGCTACCGGGATCCCACCCCCCTACAATGAGCAGTTCTTC.

This clone was counted only a few times. The chain carries TRBV5-4 and TRBJ1-1; possibly TRBD1 for D (5 bases). The germline V and J ends were trimmed by 2 bases and 1 base, with 12 bases remaining between them. Germline assignment: CDR1 SGHNT and CDR2 YYREEE (reference sequence). The CDR3 totals 15 residues. CDR3 coding DNA: TGTGCCAGCAGCTTCTCGGCGGACAAGAACACTGAAGCTTTCTTT. Its protein product is CASSFSADKNTEAFF.

This chain uses TRBV4-3 with TRBJ2-3, with 14 bases identical to TRBD2. Germline trimming cut 6 bases from V and 5 bases from J; bases unmatched to any gene: 4. This CDR3 is 15 amino acids long. Germline V CDR1 and CDR2: LGHNA, YSLEER. The CDR3 sequence is CASRSGTSGGDTQYF. The DNA for the CDR3 is TGCGCCAGCAGGTCCGGGACTAGCGGGGGAGATACGCAGTATTTT.

This chain links TRBV6-5 with TRBJ1-2, with D unresolved. V lost 8 bases and J lost 8, with 15 bases in between. There are 12 residues in the CDR3. Germline values: CDR1 MNHEY, CDR2 SVGAGI. The CDR3 loop reads CASSERSGGYTF. CDR3 sequence (DNA): TGTGCCAGCTCTGAACGGTCGGGGGGCTACACCTTC.

This clone has just a few counts. The J gene is TRBJ1-6, the V gene TRBV11-2; TRBD1 agrees at 9 bases. This CDR3 has 14 residues. Germline CDR1 is SGHAT and CDR2 is FQNNGV. V lost 8 bases, J lost 7 bases, and 6 bases stayed unmatched. CDR3 residues: CASSDRGGNSPLHF. The CDR3 DNA is TGTGCCAGCTCGGACAGGGGAGGGAATTCACCCCTCCACTTT.

This rearrangement joins TRBV5-6 to TRBJ2-5; D is possibly TRBD1 (6 bases). The CDR3 consists of 16 residues. V lost 3 bases and J lost 5, with 20 bases in between. Germline values: CDR1 SGHDT, CDR2 YYEEEE. CDR3 residues: CASSWGLRGSGETQYF. The CDR3 DNA follows: TGTGCCAGCAGCTGGGGCCTTAGGGGGTCGGGGGAGACCCAGTACTTC. Complete variable domain (other parts from reference TRBV5-6 and TRBJ2-5): DAGVTQSPTHLIKTRGQQVTLRCSPKSGHDTVSWYQQALGQGPQFIFQYYEEEERQRGNFPDRFSGHQFPNYSSELNVNALLLGDSALYLCASSWGLRGSGETQYFGPGTRLLVL.

This clone was seen more than once but under ten times. The chain recombines TRBV5-1 with TRBJ2-5, with 13 bases fitting TRBD2. V dropped 0 bases and J dropped 2; count of bases not matched to a gene: 4. Looked up from germline, CDR1 is SGHRS and CDR2 is YFSETQ. The CDR3 runs 17 residues. This CDR3 is CASSLAATSGGQETQYF. The CDR3 DNA sequence: TGCGCCAGCAGCTTGGCCGCGACTAGCGGGGGGCAAGAGACCCAGTACTTC. Combining the CDR3 with reference TRBV5-1 and TRBJ2-5 gives the whole variable domain KAGVTQTPRYLIKTRGQQVTLSCSPISGHRSVSWYQQTPGQGLQFLFEYFSETQRNKGNFPGRFSGRQFSNSRSEMNVSTLELGDSALYLCASSLAATSGGQETQYFGPGTRLLVL.

The rearrangement uses TRBV6-6 and TRBJ2-3, with D possibly being TRBD1 (6 bases). The V end was cut by 6 bases, the J end by 4 bases, with 8 bases between. In germline, CDR1 is MNHNY, CDR2 SVGAGI (reference sequence). This CDR3 contains 12 residues. CDR3 nucleotide sequence: TGTGCCAGCAGAGGGGGAGCAGATACGCAGTATTTT. Translating it yields CASRGGADTQYF.

The table lists this clone with a few counts. This chain links TRBV5-1 with TRBJ1-6; TRBD1 matches 9 bases. CDR1 SGHRS and CDR2 YFSETQ come from the germline V gene. The CDR3 spans 14 residues. With V trimmed by 4 bases and J by 10 bases, 6 bases remained unmatched. DNA for the CDR3: TGCGCCAGCAGCACCGGGACAGGGAGCTCACCCCTCCACTTT. It is translated as CASSTGTGSSPLHF.

This clone was detected a few times. J is TRBJ1-2 and V is TRBV6-5, with TRBD1 as a possible D gene (5 bases). The germline V and J ends were trimmed by 0 bases and 8 bases, with 19 bases remaining between them. The CDR3 has 16 residues. CDR1 is MNHEY, CDR2 SVGAGI, per germline. The CDR3 region is CASSYSTGRPKGGYTF. The DNA of the CDR3 is TGTGCCAGCAGTTACTCTACAGGCCGTCCCAAGGGAGGCTACACCTTC.

This clone was seen more than once but under ten times. V usage is TRBV10-3 and J usage is TRBJ1-5; D is unclear. Trimming took 6 bases from V and 7 from J, leaving 22 bases between them. Germline CDR1 reads ENHRY; CDR2 reads SYGVKD. The CDR3 contains 16 residues. The chain's CDR3 is CAISSTRDPSQQPQHF. The CDR3 DNA is TGTGCCATCAGCTCTACCCGGGATCCCTCGCAGCAGCCCCAGCATTTT.

This clone was seen only a few times. The chain combines TRBV19 with TRBJ2-2, with 7 bases matching TRBD1. Trimming cost V 6 bases and J 5 bases; bases outside gene matches: 12. This CDR3 region has 16 residues. CDR1 is LNHDA, CDR2 SQIVND, per germline (reference sequence). CDR3 protein: CASRAWGQGVTGELFF. The CDR3 DNA reads as TGTGCCAGTAGGGCGTGGGGTCAGGGGGTGACCGGGGAGCTGTTTTTT.

This clone has only a few counts. CDR3 region: CASSSSTGIYGYTF. CDR3 bases: TGCGCCAGCAGCTCCAGTACAGGCATCTATGGCTACACCTTC. The chain has TRBV5-1 and TRBJ1-2; maybe TRBD1 (5 bases). The germline gives CDR1 SGHRS, CDR2 YFSETQ. This CDR3 spans 14 amino acids. Trimming removed 3 bases from V and 4 bases from J, with 13 bases in between.